The clone carrying this T cell receptor (beta chain) has only a few counts. Its antigen is still unknown. The data derive from a study of shared clonotypes between healthy human individuals. Trimming removed 3 bases at V and 4 bases at J, with 13 bases between. The CDR3 spans 15 residues. The germline V gene has CDR1 KGHSH and CDR2 LQKENI. Repertoires were generated with immunoSEQ multiplex PCR, while TCRdb's copy carries only in-frame clones and drops some. Here the sample spans under 600,000 clones, over 60% being singletons. Findings and caveats of the study: The genetic and exposure-history diversity represented was limited by few donors. Clonotype sharing among the donors was expected to vary with sequencing depth.

V usage is TRBV18 and J usage is TRBJ2-1; possible D gene TRBD2, 7 bases. The sequenced sample was PBMCs. The TCR originated in a woman aged 40 to 50 in good health. Some clones in this sample may be carry-over from other donors' samples. As DNA, the CDR3 is TGTGCCAGCTCACCTCGGGGGGCCGGATACAATGAGCAGTTCTTC. This translates into CASSPRGAGYNEQFF.